One sample yielded the 8 T cell receptor beta chains listed below, sequenced in a study of T cell repertoires in cytomegalovirus infection. From the reads, TCRdb called clonotypes with MiXCR, one entry per CDR3 protein. The sample has some 200,000 distinct CDR3 sequences, about 20% seen once. The sequencing sample was made of PBMCs. Receptor source: a human donor in good health (CMV status not recorded). Some clones in this sample may be carry-over from other donors' samples.

This clonotype was seen repeatedly, ten times or more. The J gene is TRBJ2-7, the V gene TRBV7-2, with a possible D match to TRBD2 (6 bases). The germline CDR1 and CDR2 sequences are SGHTA and FQGNSA. The germline V and J ends were trimmed by 1 base and 0 bases, with 10 bases remaining between them. CDR3 length: 15 amino acids. CDR3: CASSLEAGSSYEQYF. The CDR3 region has the DNA TGTGCCAGCAGCTTAGAGGCGGGAAGCTCCTACGAGCAGTACTTC.

Concerning this clonotype: This may come from a read error, since a much larger clone is one base off. The chain has TRBV4-1 and TRBJ2-1; a possible D gene is TRBD2 (7 bases). The CDR3 length is 15 residues. Germline V gene data show CDR1 as MGHRA and CDR2 as YSYEKL. V was cut by 2 bases and J by 9 bases, with 17 bases left in between. DNA of the CDR3: TGCGCCAGCAGCCAACAGATAGGGGGGGCCGGTGAGCAGTTCTTC. Amino acid sequence: CASSQQIGGAGEQFF.

The V gene is TRBV10-3, the J gene TRBJ1-4; 7 positions match TRBD1. Germline CDR1 is ENHRY and CDR2 is SYGVKD. The CDR3 sequence is 16 residues long. V lost 6 bases, J lost 0 bases, and 7 bases stayed unmatched. Here the CDR3 reads CAIRPGQQTTNEKLFF. For the CDR3, the DNA is TGTGCCATCAGACCGGGACAGCAAACAACTAATGAAAAACTGTTTTTT.

The J gene is TRBJ2-1, the V gene TRBV7-9; TRBD1 matches at 7 bases. The CDR3 runs 15 residues. V dropped 6 bases and J dropped 8; count of bases not matched to a gene: 13. The V gene's germline CDR1 is SEHNR and CDR2 FQNEAQ (reference sequence). Here the CDR3 reads CASSRYRGSGHEQFF. In nucleotides, the CDR3 is TGTGCCAGCAGTAGATACAGGGGATCCGGCCATGAGCAGTTCTTC.

This rearrangement joins TRBV7-9 to TRBJ1-1, with 9 bases lining up with TRBD1. Germline CDR1 is SEHNR and CDR2 is FQNEAQ (reference sequence). The CDR3 contains 15 residues. V lost 8 bases, J lost 5 bases, and 12 bases stayed unmatched. CDR3 sequence (DNA): TGTGCCAGCTCCTCCGACAGGGGGACGGGTACTGAAGCTTTCTTT. It is translated as CASSSDRGTGTEAFF.

The chain combines TRBV5-4 with TRBJ1-5, with 7 positions matching TRBD1. CDR3 length: 13 amino acids. The ends lost 4 bases at V and 6 bases at J; junction bases unmatched: 4. Looked up from germline, CDR1 is SGHNT and CDR2 is YYREEE (reference sequence). The CDR3 bases are TGTGCCAGCAGCATCGGGACAGCTCAGCCCCAGCATTTT. It yields the protein CASSIGTAQPQHF.

V and J are TRBV7-2 and TRBJ1-1, with D possibly TRBD1 on 5 matching bases. The length of the CDR3 is 16 residues. V dropped 4 bases and J dropped 1 base, with 16 bases sitting between them. The V gene's germline CDR1 is SGHTA and CDR2 FQGNSA. The DNA of the CDR3 is TGTGCCAGCAGCTGGGGTGGAGGGGCAAGGAACACTGAAGCTTTCTTT. Its protein product is CASSWGGGARNTEAFF.

This clonotype was seen ten or more times. The V call is TRBV10-3, the J call TRBJ2-3; 8 bases match TRBD1. This CDR3 has 14 amino acids. V lost 5 bases to trimming and J lost 5 bases; unmatched junction nucleotides: 6. Germline CDR1 ENHRY, CDR2 SYGVKD. CDR3 bases: TGTGCCATCAGTCAGGGGGCGCGAATAGATACGCAGTATTTT. Its translation is CAISQGARIDTQYF.